These 12 T cell receptor beta chains originate from one sample sequenced in a study of molecular identifiers for immune sequencing clone quantification. TCRdb re-analysed the PCR reads in MiXCR, keeping a single row per CDR3 protein. Of roughly 300,000 distinct CDR3 sequences in the sample, roughly a quarter are singletons; the top ten hold about 0.73%. The sample comprised naive CD8+ T cells from blood, with Jurkat cell RNA spiked in. As for subset: FACS-sorted CD8+CD4-CCR7+CD45RA+ naive T cells. The receptors were gathered from a human donor in good health. Some libraries in this study had Jurkat cell RNA spiked in.

On this clonotype: Being one base from a much bigger clone, this may be a read error. This chain connects TRBV6-5 to TRBJ2-7; tentatively, D is TRBD1 (5 bases). Per germline, CDR1 MNHEY and CDR2 SVGAGI. The CDR3 sequence is 15 residues long. CDR3 sequence (DNA): TGTGCCAGCAGTCCCATGGGGCTCAGCTCCTGCGAGCAGTACTTC. Its protein product is CASSPMGLSSCEQYF.

This clonotype was recorded only once. V and J are TRBV7-9 and TRBJ2-1; unclear D gene. Germline loops: CDR1 SEHNR, CDR2 FQNEAQ (reference sequence). V was cut by 5 bases and J by 2 bases, with 19 bases left in between. The CDR3 has 17 amino acids. The CDR3 nucleotides read TGTGCCAGCAGCCACCCGAAGGGATGCCGTCCCTACAATGAGCAGTTCTTC. This sequence encodes CASSHPKGCRPYNEQFF.

This clonotype has at least ten counts. This chain links TRBV6-5 with TRBJ2-5; 10 nucleotides match TRBD1. The germline V gene has CDR1 MNHEY and CDR2 SVGAGI. This CDR3 has 15 residues. With V trimmed by 0 bases and J by 3 bases, 1 base remained unmatched. The CDR3 DNA reads TGTGCCAGCAGTTACTCGACAGGGGGCGAAGAGACCCAGTACTTC. Translating gives CASSYSTGGEETQYF.

At least ten counts were recorded for this clonotype. The rearrangement links TRBV7-9 to TRBJ2-5; a possible D gene is TRBD1 (6 bases). Per germline, CDR1 SEHNR and CDR2 FQNEAQ (reference sequence). This CDR3 has 12 residues. Trimming pared 6 bases from V and 1 base from J, leaving 6 bases between. CDR3 nucleotides: TGTGCCAGCAGGGACAGCCAAGAGACCCAGTACTTC. Translation gives CASRDSQETQYF.

As concerns this clonotype: This may be a read error: a much more frequent sequence differs by one nucleotide. The chain recombines TRBV19 with TRBJ2-1; 9 positions match TRBD2. This CDR3 has 13 amino acids. CDR1 is LNHDA and CDR2 is SQIVND in the germline V gene (reference sequence). The V gene end was trimmed by 7 bases and the J gene end by 10 bases; junction bases not matched to a gene: 8. Here the CDR3 reads CASIGGLAKEQFF. The CDR3 coding sequence is TGTGCCAGTATAGGGGGACTAGCAAAAGAGCAGTTCTTC. Full variable domain (remainder filled in from reference TRBV19 and TRBJ2-1): DGGITQSPKYLFRKEGQNVTLSCEQNLNHDAMYWYRQDPGQGLRLIYYSQIVNDFQKGDIAEGYSVSREKKESFPLTVTSAQKNPTAFYLCASIGGLAKEQFFGPGTRLTVL.

A few counts support this clonotype. The gene calls are TRBV20-1 and TRBJ2-3; a possible D gene is TRBD1 (5 bases). Between the trimmed V and J ends, which lost 1 base and 1 base, there was a span of 12 bases. The CDR3 extends over 15 amino acids. Looked up from germline, CDR1 is DFQATT and CDR2 is SNEGSKA (reference sequence). For the CDR3, the DNA is TGCAGTGCTAGAGTAAGCAGGGAAGGCACAGATACGCAGTATTTT. Protein sequence: CSARVSREGTDTQYF.

There are many counts of this clonotype. The J gene is TRBJ1-1, the V gene TRBV24-1; no firm D call. Trimming took off 4 bases at V and 4 bases at J, with 3 bases between the two ends. Germline V gene lookup returns CDR1 KGHDR and CDR2 SFDVKD. This CDR3 has 11 amino acids. The chain's CDR3 is CATSDGTEAFF. In nucleotides, the CDR3 is TGTGCCACCAGTGACGGCACTGAAGCTTTCTTT.

A note on this clonotype: An end of the junction does not agree with germline; a read error may underlie this. The rearrangement joins TRBV4-2 to TRBJ2-7; 14 bases are shared with TRBD2. There are 15 residues in the CDR3. Germline loops: CDR1 LGHNA, CDR2 YNFKEQ. The CDR3 sequence is CAGSQGTSGSYEQYF. The DNA of the CDR3 is TGTGCCGGCAGCCAAGGGACTAGCGGGAGCTACGAGCAGTACTTC.

This clonotype was found once. One junction end disagrees with the germline gene, perhaps due to a read error. The V call is TRBV20-1, the J call TRBJ1-6; TRBD1 is a possible D gene (5 bases). This CDR3 is built from 15 residues. Germline CDR1 is DFQATT and CDR2 is SNEGSKA (reference sequence). CDR3 residues: CSASKDTSYNTPLHF. In nucleotides, the CDR3 is TGCAGTGCTAGTAAGGACACCTCCTATAATACACCCCTCCACTTT.

Notes on this clonotype: A much more abundant neighbour one base away suggests this may be a read error. V gene TRBV5-3 combines with J gene TRBJ2-3, with 11 bases matching TRBD1. TRBV5-3 is marked as an open reading frame, function uncertain. This CDR3 is built from 14 residues. The CDR3 bases are TGTGCCAGCAGCCGCGGACAGGGGGCAGATGCGCAGTATTTT. Residues: CASSRGQGADAQYF.

In its sample, this clonotype was seen many times. This chain links TRBV4-1 with TRBJ1-1; D ambiguous. There are 13 residues in the CDR3. The germline V gene encodes CDR1 MGHRA and CDR2 YSYEKL. V was cut by 0 bases and J by 7 bases, with 9 bases left in between. The CDR3 region is CASSQESQIEAFF. CDR3 DNA: TGCGCCAGCAGCCAAGAATCACAGATTGAAGCTTTCTTT.

The DNA of the CDR3 is TGTGCCAGCAGCTTAGCGTTATCAGGGCACTATGGCTACACCTTC. Translating gives CASSLALSGHYGYTF. This sequence joins TRBV7-9 and TRBJ1-2; D is perhaps TRBD1 (5 bases). This CDR3 has 15 amino acids. Germline V gene data show CDR1 as SEHNR and CDR2 as FQNEAQ (reference sequence). Trimming stripped 0 bases from V and 3 bases from J, with 11 bases between.